A selection of T cell receptor beta chains follows, all from one sample in a study of cytomegalovirus exposure and HLA in healthy donors. Produced via immunoSEQ multiplex PCR; TCRdb's table is partial and in-frame only. The sample includes 200,000 to 250,000 clones, almost 80% of them seen just once. Material: PBMCs. Source of these receptors: a male donor in good health and CMV-seronegative. Each CDR3 is given with its conserved first and last residue. Fields, in order: CDR3 length, V gene, CDR3 protein.

>13|TRBV2
CASRGEGQSPLHF
>16|TRBV7-9
CASSLVRQTNTGELFF
>18|TRBV5-1
CASSLEGASPQHGDTQYF
>15|TRBV19
CASSMTSGETYEQYF
>14|TRBV9
CASSPGQGTQPQHF
>16|TRBV7-2
CASSLNSGRGSYEQYF
>15|TRBV7-9
CASSLGGYPENTIYF
>14|TRBV29-1
CSVAQRETSYEQYF
>17|TRBV11-2
CASSAPLQSSGANVLTF
>14|TRBV5-1
CASSLGQGSYEQYF
>15|TRBV5-6
CASSLGAEGLGEQFF
>15|TRBV9
CASSVVGTSTDTQYF
>13|TRBV30
CAWSDSGRSEQFF
>14|TRBV28
CASSGGGSDEKLFF
>12|TRBV6-5
CASSKTGNGYTF
>14|TRBV19
CASSPPTGAFEQYF
>18|TRBV7-8
CASSLIAGGPLLHNEQFF
>15|TRBV5-1
CASSLGGREYNEQFF
>14|TRBV6-5
CASSGTGGPGGYTF
>17|TRBV2
CASREDRSGVRNQPQHF
>16|TRBV9
CVSGPRDGEWHTEAFF
>17|TRBV4-2
CASSQVSGTGGADTQYF
>11|TRBV18
CASSPSGEQYF
>14|TRBV5-4
CAGSLSQTNYGYTF
>12|TRBV5-4
CASSLLTDTQYF
>15|TRBV11-2
CASSRPGQGTDTQYF
>18|TRBV5-1
CASSLAVGGGLADYEQYF
>15|TRBV18
CASSPAGASTDTQYF
>14|TRBV27
CASSPFQGAKGYTF
>14|TRBV5-5
CASSWDTSNYGYTF
>13|TRBV7-9
CASSLGAGYGYTF
>16|TRBV5-1
CASNLRQGRENTEAFF
>11|TRBV7-3
CASSPPNEQFF
>17|TRBV5-6
CASSIPRGTGGTYGYTF
>14|TRBV11-3
CASSSFSDGEGQFF
>16|TRBV9
CASSVEDRAVGNEQFF
>13|TRBV30
CASTTTGDTEAFF
>13|TRBV7-8
CASSGRLGMEQFF
>12|TRBV29-1
CSATGSSYGYTF
>15|TRBV4-1
CASSQDTSGYNEQFF
>11|TRBV30
CAWSVRDTQYF
>16|TRBV7-9
CASSPLDAAGGNTIYF
>13|TRBV6-5
CASRQRESYEQYF
>14|TRBV11-3
CASSPRQGAYEQYF
>15|TRBV6-5
CASSYSGAVNEKLFF
>13|TRBV27
CASSGTGPYEQYF
>15|TRBV4-2
CASSQDGASNQPQHF
>12|TRBV28
CASSFDSYEQYF
>13|TRBV18
CASSPSLAGGLFF
>12|TRBV28
CARDRTGDGYTF
>12|TRBV29-1
CSVEGAGDTQYF
>15|TRBV6-5
CASRLPHLVRDGYTF
>16|TRBV27
CASSFAAGVSYNEQFF
>14|TRBV6-5
CASSYSRQQYGYTF
>14|TRBV18
CASSEQGEGTEAFF